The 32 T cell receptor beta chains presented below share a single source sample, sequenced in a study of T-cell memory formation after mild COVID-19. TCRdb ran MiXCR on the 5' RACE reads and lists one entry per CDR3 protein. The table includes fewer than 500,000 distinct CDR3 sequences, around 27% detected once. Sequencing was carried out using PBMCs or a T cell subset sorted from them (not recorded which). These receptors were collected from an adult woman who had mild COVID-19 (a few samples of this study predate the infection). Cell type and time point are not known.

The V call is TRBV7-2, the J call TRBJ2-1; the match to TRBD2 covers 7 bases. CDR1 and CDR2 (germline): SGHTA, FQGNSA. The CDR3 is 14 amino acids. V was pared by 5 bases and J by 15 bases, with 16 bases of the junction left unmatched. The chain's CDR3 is CASSTLEAGAHRFF. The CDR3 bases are TGTGCCAGCAGCACCCTTGAGGCGGGAGCCCACAGGTTCTTC.

The CDR3 DNA reads TGCGCCAGCAGCCAAGCCCTATACACCGGGGAGCTGTTTTTT. It specifies CASSQALYTGELFF. The V gene is TRBV4-1, the J gene TRBJ2-2; the D is unclear. Germline lookup yields CDR1 MGHRA and CDR2 YSYEKL. The CDR3 has 14 amino acids. V was trimmed by 1 base and J by 3 bases, leaving 6 bases between them.

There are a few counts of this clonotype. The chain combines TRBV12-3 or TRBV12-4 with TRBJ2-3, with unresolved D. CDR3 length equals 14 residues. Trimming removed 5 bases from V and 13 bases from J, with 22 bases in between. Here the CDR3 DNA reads TGTGCCAGCAGTGATTCCGGAGACCCGGATGGGGAGTATTTT. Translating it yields CASSDSGDPDGEYF.

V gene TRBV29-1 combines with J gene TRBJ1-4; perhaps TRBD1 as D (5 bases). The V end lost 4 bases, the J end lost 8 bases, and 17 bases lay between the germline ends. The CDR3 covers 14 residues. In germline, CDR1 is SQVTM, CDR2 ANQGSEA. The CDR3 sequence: CSVGIQGGAEKLFF. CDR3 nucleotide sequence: TGCAGCGTTGGTATCCAGGGAGGCGCCGAAAAACTGTTTTTT.

CDR3: CASSALGLVEQFF. The CDR3 DNA follows: TGTGCCAGCAGCGCACTAGGCCTGGTGGAGCAGTTCTTC. This chain joins TRBV9 and TRBJ2-1; tentative D call: TRBD2 (5 bases). The CDR3 is 13 amino acids. V lost 3 bases and J 10 bases, leaving 14 bases between the germline ends. Per germline, CDR1 SGDLS and CDR2 YYNGEE.

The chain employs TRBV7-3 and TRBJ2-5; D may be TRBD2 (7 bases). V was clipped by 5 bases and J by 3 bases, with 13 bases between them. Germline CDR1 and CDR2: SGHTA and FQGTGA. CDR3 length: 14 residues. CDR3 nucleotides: TGTGCCAGCAGCACGGCGGGGGCCAAAGAGACCCAGTACTTC. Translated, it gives CASSTAGAKETQYF.

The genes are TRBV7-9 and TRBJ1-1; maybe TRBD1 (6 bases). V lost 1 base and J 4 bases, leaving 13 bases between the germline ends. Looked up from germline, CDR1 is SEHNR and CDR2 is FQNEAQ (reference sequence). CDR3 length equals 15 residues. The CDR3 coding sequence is TGTGCCAGCAGCTTAGTTCAGGGGATCGGCACTGAAGCTTTCTTT. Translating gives CASSLVQGIGTEAFF.

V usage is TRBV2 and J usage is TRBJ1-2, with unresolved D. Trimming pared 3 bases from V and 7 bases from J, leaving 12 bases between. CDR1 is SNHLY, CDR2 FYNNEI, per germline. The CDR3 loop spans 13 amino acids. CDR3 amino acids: CASSEAFRLGYTF. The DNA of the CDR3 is TGTGCCAGCAGTGAGGCGTTCAGGCTTGGCTACACCTTC.

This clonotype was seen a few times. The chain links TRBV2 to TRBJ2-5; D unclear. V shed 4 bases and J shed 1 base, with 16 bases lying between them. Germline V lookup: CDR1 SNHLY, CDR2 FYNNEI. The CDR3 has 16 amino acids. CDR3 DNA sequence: TGTGCCAGCAGTGTTGAGTCGAACCGATTCCAAGAGACCCAGTACTTC. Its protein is CASSVESNRFQETQYF.

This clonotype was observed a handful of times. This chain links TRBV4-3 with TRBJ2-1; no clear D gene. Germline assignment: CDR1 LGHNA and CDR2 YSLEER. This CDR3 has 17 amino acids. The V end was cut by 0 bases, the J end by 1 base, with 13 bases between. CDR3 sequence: CASSQDVRPASYNEQFF. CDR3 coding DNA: TGCGCCAGCAGCCAAGATGTGCGGCCGGCTTCCTACAATGAGCAGTTCTTC.

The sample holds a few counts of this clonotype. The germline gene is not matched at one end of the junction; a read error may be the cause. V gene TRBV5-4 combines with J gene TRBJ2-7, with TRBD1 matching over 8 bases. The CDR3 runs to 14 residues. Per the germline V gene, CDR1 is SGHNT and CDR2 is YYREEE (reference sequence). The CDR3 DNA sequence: TGTGCCAGCAGCGCCCCAGGCTCACCACAGGGGGTAGACTTC. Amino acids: CASSAPGSPQGVDF.

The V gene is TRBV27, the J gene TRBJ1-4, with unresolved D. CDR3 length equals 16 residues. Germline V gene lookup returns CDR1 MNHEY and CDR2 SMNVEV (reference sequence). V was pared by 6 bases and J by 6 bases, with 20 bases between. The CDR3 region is CASSSRTRAPDEKLFF. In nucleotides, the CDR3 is TGTGCCAGCAGCTCGCGGACCCGGGCCCCTGATGAAAAACTGTTTTTT.

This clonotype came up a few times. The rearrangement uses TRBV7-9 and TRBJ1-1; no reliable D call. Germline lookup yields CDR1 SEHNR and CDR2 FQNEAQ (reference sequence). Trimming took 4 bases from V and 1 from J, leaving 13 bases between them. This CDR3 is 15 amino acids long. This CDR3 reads CASSSQKGRNTEAFF. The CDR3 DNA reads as TGTGCCAGCAGCTCCCAAAAGGGTCGGAACACTGAAGCTTTCTTT.

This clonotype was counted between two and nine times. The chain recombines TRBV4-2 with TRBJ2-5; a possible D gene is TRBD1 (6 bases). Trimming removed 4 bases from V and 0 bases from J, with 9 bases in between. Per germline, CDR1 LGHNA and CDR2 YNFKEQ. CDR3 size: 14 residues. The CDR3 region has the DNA TGTGCCAGCAGCCGGACAGAGTACCAAGAGACCCAGTACTTC. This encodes CASSRTEYQETQYF.

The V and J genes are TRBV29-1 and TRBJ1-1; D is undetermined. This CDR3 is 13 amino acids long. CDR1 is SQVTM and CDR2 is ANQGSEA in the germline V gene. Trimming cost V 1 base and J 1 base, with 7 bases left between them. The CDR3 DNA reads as TGCAGCGTTGAAGTGGGCCAGAACACTGAAGCTTTCTTT. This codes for CSVEVGQNTEAFF.

CDR3 DNA: TGTGCCAGCAGTTCAGGGGTAGAATCCCCCCTCCACTTT. Encoded protein: CASSSGVESPLHF. The chain links TRBV12-3 or TRBV12-4 to TRBJ1-6, with a possible D match to TRBD1 (6 bases). The germline V and J ends were trimmed by 4 bases and 13 bases, with 14 bases remaining between them. The CDR3 sequence is 13 residues long.

DNA of the CDR3: TGCAGTGCTAGAGATCCCAGGGCGGGAGGCGGTGAGCAGTTCTTC. This encodes CSARDPRAGGGEQFF. This sequence joins TRBV20-1 and TRBJ2-1; 8 nucleotides agree with TRBD2. V was clipped by 0 bases and J by 9 bases; unmatched bases: 10. Germline V gene lookup returns CDR1 DFQATT and CDR2 SNEGSKA (reference sequence). The CDR3 loop spans 15 amino acids.

The DNA of the CDR3 is TGTGCCAGCAAACGTGGGACAGGTCCCGGGGAGCAGTACTTC. It is translated as CASKRGTGPGEQYF. The genes are TRBV9 and TRBJ2-7, with 8 bases that match TRBD1. Germline lookup yields CDR1 SGDLS and CDR2 YYNGEE. The CDR3 runs 14 residues. V gave up 6 bases and J gave up 7 bases; unmatched junction bases: 12.

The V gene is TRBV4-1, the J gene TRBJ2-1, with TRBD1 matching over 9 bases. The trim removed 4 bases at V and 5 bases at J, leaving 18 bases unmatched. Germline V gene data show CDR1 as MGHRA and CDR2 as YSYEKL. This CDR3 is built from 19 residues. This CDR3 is CASSRHQITRDRAHNEQFF. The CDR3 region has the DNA TGCGCCAGCAGCCGCCATCAGATCACTCGGGACAGGGCACACAATGAGCAGTTCTTC.

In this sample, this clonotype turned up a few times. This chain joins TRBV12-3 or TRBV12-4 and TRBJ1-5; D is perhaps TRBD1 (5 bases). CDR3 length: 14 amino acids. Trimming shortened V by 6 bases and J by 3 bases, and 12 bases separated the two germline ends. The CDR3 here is CASRRGQDNQPQHF. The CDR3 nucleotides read TGTGCCAGCAGGAGGGGCCAGGACAATCAGCCCCAGCATTTT.

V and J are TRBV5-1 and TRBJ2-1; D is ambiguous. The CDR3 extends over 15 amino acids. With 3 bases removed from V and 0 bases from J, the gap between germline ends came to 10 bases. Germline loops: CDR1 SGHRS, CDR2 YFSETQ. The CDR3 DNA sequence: TGCGCCAGCAGCTCGTCGACGGACTCCTACAATGAGCAGTTCTTC. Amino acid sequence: CASSSSTDSYNEQFF.

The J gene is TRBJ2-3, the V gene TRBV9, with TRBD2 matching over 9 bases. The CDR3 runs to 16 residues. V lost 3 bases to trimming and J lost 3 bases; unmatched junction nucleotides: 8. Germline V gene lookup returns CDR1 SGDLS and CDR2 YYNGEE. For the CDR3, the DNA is TGTGCCAGCAGCGAGGGACAAGCGGGGGGAACAGATACGCAGTATTTT. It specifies CASSEGQAGGTDTQYF.

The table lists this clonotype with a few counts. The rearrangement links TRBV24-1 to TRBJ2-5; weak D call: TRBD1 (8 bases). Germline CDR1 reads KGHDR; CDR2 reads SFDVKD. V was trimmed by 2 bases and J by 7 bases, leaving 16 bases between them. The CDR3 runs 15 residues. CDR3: CATSDSSTGGVTQYF. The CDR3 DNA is TGTGCCACCAGTGATTCCTCTACAGGGGGGGTGACCCAGTACTTC.

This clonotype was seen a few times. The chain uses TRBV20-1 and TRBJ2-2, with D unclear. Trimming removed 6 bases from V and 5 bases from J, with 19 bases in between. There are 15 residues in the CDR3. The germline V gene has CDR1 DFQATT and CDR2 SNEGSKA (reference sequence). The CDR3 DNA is TGCAGTGCCATGCTAGGGCAAGCGAGGACCGGGGAGCTGTTTTTT. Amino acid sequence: CSAMLGQARTGELFF.

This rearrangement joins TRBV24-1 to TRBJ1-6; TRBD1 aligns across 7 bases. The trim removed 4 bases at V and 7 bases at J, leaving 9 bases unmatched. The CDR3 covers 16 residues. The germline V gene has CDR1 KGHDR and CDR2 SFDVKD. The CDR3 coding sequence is TGTGCCACCAGTGAGACCCGGACAGGCATAAATTCACCCCTCCACTTT. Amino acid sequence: CATSETRTGINSPLHF.

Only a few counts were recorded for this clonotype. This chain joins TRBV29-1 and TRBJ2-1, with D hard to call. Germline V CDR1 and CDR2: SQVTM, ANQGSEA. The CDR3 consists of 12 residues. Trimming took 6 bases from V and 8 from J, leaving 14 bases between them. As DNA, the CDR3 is TGCAGCGTCAGGACGGGTACCTATGAGCAGTTCTTC. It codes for CSVRTGTYEQFF.

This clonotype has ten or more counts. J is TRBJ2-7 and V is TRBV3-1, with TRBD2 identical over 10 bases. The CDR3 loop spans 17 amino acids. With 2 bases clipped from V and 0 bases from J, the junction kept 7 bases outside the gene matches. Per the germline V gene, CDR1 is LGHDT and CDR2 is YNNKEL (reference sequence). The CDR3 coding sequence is TGTGCCAGCAGCCAAAATAGCGGGGGGCCCAACTCCTACGAGCAGTACTTC. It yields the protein CASSQNSGGPNSYEQYF.

CDR3 loop: CASSYGRSNEQFF. In DNA, the CDR3 is TGTGCCAGCAGTTACGGTAGGAGCAATGAGCAGTTCTTC. This chain joins TRBV6-2 or TRBV6-3 and TRBJ2-1; no clear D. Between the trimmed V and J ends, which lost 2 bases and 6 bases, there was a span of 8 bases. Per the germline V gene, CDR1 is MNHEY and CDR2 is SVGEGT. The CDR3 is made up of 13 amino acids.

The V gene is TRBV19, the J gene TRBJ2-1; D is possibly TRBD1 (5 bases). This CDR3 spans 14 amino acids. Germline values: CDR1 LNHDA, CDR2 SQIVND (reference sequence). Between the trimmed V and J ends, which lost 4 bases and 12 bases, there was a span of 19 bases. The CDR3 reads CASSTSTGLPPQFF. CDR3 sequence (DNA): TGTGCCAGTAGTACGAGCACAGGTCTGCCGCCGCAGTTCTTC.

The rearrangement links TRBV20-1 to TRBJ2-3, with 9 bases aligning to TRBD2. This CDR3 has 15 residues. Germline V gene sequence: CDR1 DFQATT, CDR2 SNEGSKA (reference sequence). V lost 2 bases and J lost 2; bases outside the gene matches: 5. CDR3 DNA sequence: TGCAGTGCTAGATTCCGACTAGCGGTCACAGATACGCAGTATTTT. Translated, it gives CSARFRLAVTDTQYF.

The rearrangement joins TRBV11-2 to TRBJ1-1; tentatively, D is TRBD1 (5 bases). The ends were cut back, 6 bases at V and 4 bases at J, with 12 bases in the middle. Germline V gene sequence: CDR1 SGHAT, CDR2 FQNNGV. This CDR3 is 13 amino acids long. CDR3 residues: CASRQRGITEAFF. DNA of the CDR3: TGTGCCAGCAGACAGCGGGGGATCACTGAAGCTTTCTTT. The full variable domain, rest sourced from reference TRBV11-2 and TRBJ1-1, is EAGVAQSPRYKIIEKRQSVAFWCNPISGHATLYWYQQILGQGPKLLIQFQNNGVVDDSQLPKDRFSAERLKGVDSTLKIQPAKLEDSAVYLCASRQRGITEAFFGQGTRLTVV.

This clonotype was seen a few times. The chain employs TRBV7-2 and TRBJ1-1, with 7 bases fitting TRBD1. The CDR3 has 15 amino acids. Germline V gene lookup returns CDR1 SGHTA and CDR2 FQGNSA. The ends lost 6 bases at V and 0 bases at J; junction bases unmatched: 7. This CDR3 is CASRATGTVNTEAFF. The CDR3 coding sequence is TGTGCCAGCAGGGCAACCGGGACAGTGAACACTGAAGCTTTCTTT.